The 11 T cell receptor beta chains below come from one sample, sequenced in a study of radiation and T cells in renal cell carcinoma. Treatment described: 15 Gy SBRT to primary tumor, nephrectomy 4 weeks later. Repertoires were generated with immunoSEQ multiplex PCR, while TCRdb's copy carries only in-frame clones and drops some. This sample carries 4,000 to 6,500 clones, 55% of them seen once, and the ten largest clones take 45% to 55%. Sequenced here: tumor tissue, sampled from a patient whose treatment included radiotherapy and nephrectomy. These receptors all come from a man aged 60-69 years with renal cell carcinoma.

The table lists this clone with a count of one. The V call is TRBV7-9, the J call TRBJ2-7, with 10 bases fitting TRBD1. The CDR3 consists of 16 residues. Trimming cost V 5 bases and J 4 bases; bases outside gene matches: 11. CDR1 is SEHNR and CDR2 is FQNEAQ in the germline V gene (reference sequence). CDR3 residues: CASSPPGQGILYEQYF. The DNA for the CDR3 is TGTGCCAGCAGCCCACCGGGACAGGGGATTTTATACGAGCAGTACTTC.

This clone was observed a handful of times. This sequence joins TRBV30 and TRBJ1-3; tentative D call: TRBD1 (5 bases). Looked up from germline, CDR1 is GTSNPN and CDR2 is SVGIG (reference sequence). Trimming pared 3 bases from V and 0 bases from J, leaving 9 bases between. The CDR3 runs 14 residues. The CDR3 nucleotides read TGTGCCTGGAGGAGACAGAGCTCTGGAAACACCATATATTTT. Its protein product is CAWRRQSSGNTIYF.

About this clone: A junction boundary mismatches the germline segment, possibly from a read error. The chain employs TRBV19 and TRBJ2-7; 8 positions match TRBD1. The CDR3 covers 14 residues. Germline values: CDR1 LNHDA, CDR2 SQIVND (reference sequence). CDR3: CVSSIGGQGYEQYF. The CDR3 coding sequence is TGTGTCAGTAGTATAGGAGGACAGGGCTACGAGCAGTACTTC.

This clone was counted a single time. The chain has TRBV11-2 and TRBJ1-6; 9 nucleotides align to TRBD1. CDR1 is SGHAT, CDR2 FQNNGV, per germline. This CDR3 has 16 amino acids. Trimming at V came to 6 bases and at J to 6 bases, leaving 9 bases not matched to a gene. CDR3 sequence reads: CASSKGQGNVNSPLHF. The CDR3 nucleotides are TGTGCCAGCAGTAAAGGACAGGGGAATGTTAATTCACCCCTCCACTTT.

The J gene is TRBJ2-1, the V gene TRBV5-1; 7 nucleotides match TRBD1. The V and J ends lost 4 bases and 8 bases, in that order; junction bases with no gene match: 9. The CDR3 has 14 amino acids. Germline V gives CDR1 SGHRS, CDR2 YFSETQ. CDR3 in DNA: TGCGCCAGCAGCCTAAGACAGGGTTTGGATGAGCAGTTCTTC. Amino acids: CASSLRQGLDEQFF.

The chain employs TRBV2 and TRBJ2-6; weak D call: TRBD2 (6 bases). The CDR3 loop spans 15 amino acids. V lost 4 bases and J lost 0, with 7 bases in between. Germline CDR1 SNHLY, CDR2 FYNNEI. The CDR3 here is CASSVGGSGANVLTF. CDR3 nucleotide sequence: TGTGCCAGCAGTGTGGGGGGCTCTGGGGCCAACGTCCTGACTTTC.

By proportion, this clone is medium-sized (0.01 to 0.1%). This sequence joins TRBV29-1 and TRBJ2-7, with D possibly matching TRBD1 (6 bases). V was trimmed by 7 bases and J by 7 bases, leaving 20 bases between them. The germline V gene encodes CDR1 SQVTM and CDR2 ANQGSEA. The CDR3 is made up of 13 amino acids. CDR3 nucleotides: TGCAGCGGGATAGGGGGATTTGGAATGGAGCAGTACTTC. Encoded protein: CSGIGGFGMEQYF.

The CDR3 DNA is TGCGCCAGCAGCCCCGCCTTGGGGGAGAGCTCCTACAATGAGCAGTTCTTC. The encoded protein is CASSPALGESSYNEQFF. This rearrangement joins TRBV5-1 to TRBJ2-1; D might be TRBD1 or TRBD2, each matching 5 bases. V lost 4 bases and J 0 bases, leaving 17 bases between the germline ends. The CDR3 runs to 17 residues. Germline V lookup: CDR1 SGHRS, CDR2 YFSETQ.

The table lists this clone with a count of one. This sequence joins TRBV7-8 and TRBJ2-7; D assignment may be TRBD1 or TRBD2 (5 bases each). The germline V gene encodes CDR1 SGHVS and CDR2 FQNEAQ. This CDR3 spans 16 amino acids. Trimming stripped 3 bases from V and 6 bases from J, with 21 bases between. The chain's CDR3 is CASSFASTGQRGEQYF. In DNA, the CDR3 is TGTGCCAGCAGCTTCGCTAGCACAGGCCAACGGGGCGAGCAGTACTTC.

The CDR3: CASSLGAGSSGANVLTF. DNA for the CDR3: TGTGCCAGCAGCTTGGGTGCAGGCTCCTCTGGGGCCAACGTCCTGACTTTC. The genes are TRBV5-4 and TRBJ2-6; the D is unclear. The CDR3 is 17 amino acids. Germline-derived CDR1 and CDR2 are SGHNT and YYREEE (reference sequence). Trimming removed 0 bases from V and 0 bases from J, with 10 bases in between.

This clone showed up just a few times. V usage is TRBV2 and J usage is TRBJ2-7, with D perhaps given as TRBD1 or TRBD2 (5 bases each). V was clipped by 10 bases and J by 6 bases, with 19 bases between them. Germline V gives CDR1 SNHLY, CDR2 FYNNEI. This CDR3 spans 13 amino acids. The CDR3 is CATTGTSQPEQYF. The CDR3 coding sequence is TGTGCCACCACGGGGACGTCACAGCCCGAGCAGTACTTC.